This T cell receptor beta chain was sequenced during a study of shared clonotypes between healthy human individuals. Data came from immunoSEQ multiplex PCR; TCRdb stores just in-frame clones and leaves some out. The sample lists some 980,000 clones, 76% occurring once. The sequencing sample was made of memory CD4+ T cells sorted from blood. Documented subset: CD45RA-negative fraction. The sequence was obtained from a man aged 18-30 years in good health.

Written as DNA, the CDR3 is TGCAGCGTTGATCAGGGGAGCTGGGACGGTGAAGCTTTCTTT. It encodes CSVDQGSWDGEAFF. The rearrangement links TRBV29-1 to TRBJ1-1; D is possibly TRBD1 (6 bases). This CDR3 comprises 14 residues. Deletions cut 3 bases from V and 7 bases from J, with 18 bases between. In germline, CDR1 is SQVTM, CDR2 ANQGSEA. Full variable domain (remainder filled in from reference TRBV29-1 and TRBJ1-1): SAVISQKPSRDICQRGTSLTIQCQVDSQVTMMFWYRQQPGQSLTLIATANQGSEATYESGFVIDKFPISRPNLTFSTLTVSNMSPEDSSIYLCSVDQGSWDGEAFFGQGTRLTVV.